The entry below describes one TCR beta chain. TCRdb's table, derived via immunoSEQ multiplex PCR, lists solely in-frame clones and lacks some. The sample includes 85,000 to 130,000 clones, under 90% seen only once; the top ten take roughly 2.3%. This record comes from a study of radiotherapy plus CTLA-4 blockade in lung cancer. Trimming cost V 1 base and J 2 bases; bases outside gene matches: 1. Looked up from germline, CDR1 is LGHNA and CDR2 is YNFKEQ. The CDR3 is 16 residues long. J is TRBJ2-5 and V is TRBV4-2, with 13 bases identical to TRBD2. The sample was peripheral blood, taken from a patient treated with radiotherapy plus ipilimumab. The clonotype originates from a human donor with non-small cell lung cancer that progressed on radiotherapy plus ipilimumab. Some clones in this sample may be carry-over from other donors' samples. The CDR3 DNA reads TGTGCCAGCAGCCAAGCGGGACTAGCGGGACAAGAGACCCAGTACTTC. This codes for CASSQAGLAGQETQYF.